The source of this T cell receptor (beta chain) is a study of CD8 T cells in Susac syndrome (dated by TCRdb to the late 2010s). Broadly, across the study: Among the Susac syndrome patients who were sequenced, clinically active disease was present in over 5 and clinical remission was observed in roughly 8. Susac syndrome patients were therapy-naive, on corticosteroids (some also receiving IVIg), or on IVIg alone at blood withdrawal. Repertoire sequencing was used to test whether CD8+ T cell activation and differentiation in Susac syndrome was antigen driven.

Broader findings and caveats from the paper: The CD4+ T cell repertoire of patients with Susac syndrome showed no detectable clonal expansion. The TCR sequencing and HLA analysis was acknowledged to have included a relatively small number of individuals.

A remark on this clonotype: Its antigen is unknown. The input lacks base qualities; no much larger clone sits a single base away.

High-throughput TCR beta sequencing profiled peripheral blood CD8+ and CD4+ T cells from healthy donors, Susac syndrome patients and multiple sclerosis patients. The Susac syndrome patients fulfilled recently defined diagnostic criteria for either definite or probable disease. Bulk CD8+ and CD4+ T cells were purified magnetically by negative isolation, whereas CD8+ TEMRA cells were enriched by FACS. Blood was drawn into EDTA tubes, processed within 24 hours, and PBMCs were isolated by density gradient centrifugation. PBMCs destined for TCR sequencing were cryopreserved in liquid nitrogen and later thawed in a 37 °C water bath. The sorted or isolated CD4+, CD8+ and CD8+ TEMRA cells reached a purity of at least 90%. RNA was extracted with the RNeasy kit and roughly 0.45 to 1 ug was reverse transcribed using random hexamers. The immunoSEQ multiplex PCR assay, covering 54 Vbeta and 13 Jbeta segments, was used to amplify TCR beta CDR3 regions. To correct PCR amplification bias, a synthetic template baseline was used for both primer optimization and computational correction. On the study's bioinformatics: Reads were assigned to V, D and J genes according to IMGT and analyzed in immunoSEQ Analyzer, with only productive sequences retained. Clonality was computed as one minus Shannon entropy normalized by log2 of the number of productive unique sequences. For each patient and control, public and private clones were evaluated among the 100 most prevalent clones. A clone was defined as Susac-specific if it was absent from the healthy and MS cohorts, from 950 to 1,300 published viral clones and from other ImmuneACCESS disease sequences. The public reads were reanalyzed by TCRdb: fastp trimming at Q25, MiXCR alignment, in-frame beta chains only. Every CDR3 protein is listed once, alongside the most common genes and DNA of its rows. Here the V and J calls rest on TCRdb's processing, not on the authors' analysis. In all, the sample holds about 120,000 distinct CDR3 sequences, and 96% of those were seen once. Roughly 0.13% of the sample comes from the top ten.

The CDR3 runs 12 amino acids, cysteine and phenylalanine included. Just CDR3 DNA is preserved here, 36 bases in frame from base 1. The CDR1 and CDR2 encoded by the germline V gene are KGHSH and LQKENI. V is clipped by 3 bases and J by 6 bases, and the sequence between their germline boundaries is 9 bases long. The chain uses TRBV18 and TRBJ2-7, with a tentative D gene TRBD2 over 5 matching bases. Sequencing input: CD4+ T cells from PBMCs. This TCR derives from a human donor with Susac syndrome. CDR3 region: CASSPRVGEQYF. The DNA sequence is TGTGCCAGCTCACCGAGGGTGGGCGAGCAGTACTTC.